A selection of T cell receptor beta chains follows, all from one sample in a study of T cell repertoires in cytomegalovirus infection. TCRdb fed the reads into MiXCR, producing one record per CDR3 protein. The table records around 630,000 distinct CDR3 sequences, approximately 24% of them present only once. What was sequenced was CD8+ T cells from PBMCs. All receptors come from a human donor in good health (CMV status not recorded). Some clones in this sample may be carry-over from other donors' samples. Both conserved end residues are part of each CDR3. A D gene is named only where the DNA matches it firmly. Clone size is given for some rows only: seen once, a few or many times, or a class if the clone is expanded.

cdr3_nt cdr3_aa d_call j_call clone_size v_call cdr3_length
TGTACCAGCGCTTCGGGAGGGGGCGCGGGAACTGAAGCTTTCTTT CTSASGGGAGTEAFF TRBD1 TRBJ1-1 NA TRBV7-6 15
TGCGCCAGCAGTCAACACTTTAACAGGGGAGAGGGAGATACGCAGTATTTT CASSQHFNRGEGDTQYF TRBD1 TRBJ2-3 few TRBV23-1 17
TGTGCCAGCAGCTTAAACCGGGTCTACGAGCAGTACTTC CASSLNRVYEQYF NA TRBJ2-7 NA TRBV7-9 13
TGTGCCACCGGACTAGCCCCCACAGATACGCAGTATTTT CATGLAPTDTQYF TRBD2 TRBJ2-3 NA TRBV6-6 13
TGTGCCAGCGCGAAGGGGAACACTGAAGCTTTCTTT CASAKGNTEAFF NA TRBJ1-1 few TRBV12-3/TRBV12-4 12
TGTGCCAGCAGACCCCCCCGGGACAGGGCCAACGAGCAGTACTTC CASRPPRDRANEQYF TRBD1 TRBJ2-7 few TRBV12-3/TRBV12-4 15
TGTGCCAGCAGCCCTTCGGGGTCCTATAATTCACCCCCCCACTTT CASSPSGSYNSPPHF NA TRBJ1-6 NA TRBV9 15
TGTGCCAGCAGCCAGCCCTTACACCAAGAGACCCAGTACTTC CASSQPLHQETQYF NA TRBJ2-5 few TRBV7-6 14
TGCAGTGCTCCCGGGACTAGCGGCTACAATGAGCAGTTCTTC CSAPGTSGYNEQFF TRBD2 TRBJ2-1 few TRBV20-1 14
TGTGCCAGCAGCTCGCTCCCGGCGGGTCCTTCGGAGCAGTACTTC CASSSLPAGPSEQYF NA TRBJ2-7 few TRBV7-2 15
TGTGCCAGCAGCTTATGGTCCCAGCAAACCGGGGAGCTGTTTTTT CASSLWSQQTGELFF NA TRBJ2-2 many TRBV7-6 15
TGTGCCAGCAGCCCACCGACTAGCGGGAACTCCTACGAGCAGTACTTC CASSPPTSGNSYEQYF TRBD2 TRBJ2-7 many TRBV7-9 16
TGTGCCAGTAGCGGCAGGGGACTGAACACTGAAGCTTTCTTT CASSGRGLNTEAFF NA TRBJ1-1 NA TRBV19 14
TGTGCCAGCAGCCCCGGGACAGGGCCCGGAAACACCATATATTTT CASSPGTGPGNTIYF TRBD1 TRBJ1-3 few TRBV7-2 15
TGTGCCAGCAAACGTAGGGACAACTCCTACGAGCAGTACTTC CASKRRDNSYEQYF NA TRBJ2-7 few TRBV6-1 14
TGTGCCAGCAGCCCCTCCGGGACAGGGGACTTGAACACTGAAGCTTTCTTT CASSPSGTGDLNTEAFF TRBD1 TRBJ1-1 few TRBV28 17
TGTGCCAGCAGAACGACGGAGTATAATTCACCCCTCCACTTT CASRTTEYNSPLHF NA TRBJ1-6 NA TRBV7-9 14
TGTGCCAGCAGGTTATCAGGGTCCAATGAGCAGTTCTTC CASRLSGSNEQFF NA TRBJ2-1 many TRBV7-2 13
TGTGCCATCAGCTCGACAGGGTTGGGACAGCCCCAGCATTTT CAISSTGLGQPQHF TRBD1 TRBJ1-5 NA TRBV7-9 14
TGTGCCAGCAACTCGGGGCAGGGCATCAGTCCGACAGGCTATGGCTACACCTTC CASNSGQGISPTGYGYTF NA TRBJ1-2 NA TRBV6-2/TRBV6-3 18
TGTGCCAGCAGCTCCGGGTCCGGGACAGCGTTTTTT CASSSGSGTAFF TRBD1 TRBJ1-4 few TRBV7-9 12
TGTGCCAGCAGCCACCCACCCCCCAGGGAGGAGGCGCGGTTT CASSHPPPREEARF NA TRBJ1-1 many TRBV7-9 14
TGTGCCAGCAGCTTAAGCACAGCACCCCATGGCTACACCTTC CASSLSTAPHGYTF NA TRBJ1-2 NA TRBV7-9 14
TGTGCCAGCAGTTACTCGGCCGGGACAGGGGACTCTGGGGCCAACGTCCTGACTTTC CASSYSAGTGDSGANVLTF TRBD1 TRBJ2-6 few TRBV6-2/TRBV6-3 19
TGTGCCAGCAGTTCAATTTATTGGCGGGGCGTGAACTCCTACAATGAGCAGTTCTTC CASSSIYWRGVNSYNEQFF NA TRBJ2-1 NA TRBV28 19
TGTGCCACCTGGACAGGGGGGAATCAGCCCCAGCATTTT CATWTGGNQPQHF TRBD1 TRBJ1-5 NA TRBV28 13
TGTGCCAGCAGTCCGTCGGGGGCTAGCGGGGCTTACAATGAGCAGTTCTTC CASSPSGASGAYNEQFF TRBD2 TRBJ2-1 NA TRBV6-2/TRBV6-3 17
TGTGCCAGCAGTTGGGACAGGGTTAGCAATCAGCCCCAGCATTTT CASSWDRVSNQPQHF TRBD1 TRBJ1-5 few TRBV28 15